Listed below are T cell receptor beta chains from one sample, sequenced in a study of cytomegalovirus exposure and HLA in healthy donors. Profiling relied on immunoSEQ multiplex PCR, and the TCRdb table lists in-frame clones only, not all of them. The profile shows more than 45,000 clones, roughly 80% of them singletons. The specimen sequenced was PBMCs. The receptors stem from a man under 40 in good health and CMV-seronegative. Both conserved end residues are part of each CDR3. D genes are given only for firm matches. The listing skips clone size in some rows; elsewhere it reads once, few, many or a size class.

v_call	clone_size	j_call	d_call	cdr3_nt	cdr3_aa
TRBV9	NA	TRBJ2-1	TRBD1	TGTGCCAGCAGCGTGGCCGGGACAGGGTCCTACAATGAGCAGTTCTTC	CASSVAGTGSYNEQFF
TRBV2	NA	TRBJ2-7	NA	TGTGCCAGCGGCCGGGACATCAACTACGAGCAGTACTTC	CASGRDINYEQYF
TRBV6-1	few	TRBJ1-1	NA	TGTGCCAGCAGTGAAACGTACAGTCTGGGTGCTTTCTTT	CASSETYSLGAFF
TRBV30	NA	TRBJ2-2	NA	TGTGCCTGGAGTTCCCAGAACACCGGGGAGTTGTTTTTT	CAWSSQNTGELFF
TRBV15	NA	TRBJ2-7	NA	TGTGCCACCAGCAGAGGTGGTAGCGGCCCCGAGCAGTACTTC	CATSRGGSGPEQYF
TRBV18	NA	TRBJ2-4	NA	TGTGCCAGCTCACCTCGGCAGGGGCAAAACATTCAGTACTTC	CASSPRQGQNIQYF
TRBV7-9	NA	TRBJ1-2	TRBD1	TGTGCCAGCAGCCCTTACCCCGCGAGCAGGGGGCTTCTGTATGGCTACACCTTC	CASSPYPASRGLLYGYTF
TRBV29-1	once	TRBJ2-7	TRBD1	TGCAGCGTTGAGGGGACAGGGGCCGAGCAGTACTTC	CSVEGTGAEQYF
TRBV19	NA	TRBJ2-1	TRBD1	TGTGCCAGTAACGGGGACAGATACAATGAGCAGTTCTTC	CASNGDRYNEQFF
TRBV5-8	NA	TRBJ2-7	TRBD2	TGTGCCAGCAGCCGGAGCGGGAGGGTCTCCGACGAGCAGTACTTC	CASSRSGRVSDEQYF
TRBV11-3	NA	TRBJ1-2	NA	TGTGCCAGCAGCTTAACAGGGATCTATGGCTACACCTTC	CASSLTGIYGYTF
TRBV27	once	TRBJ2-1	NA	TGTGCCAGCAGTTTATCGGGACTTGGCGGGGAGCAGTTCTTC	CASSLSGLGGEQFF
TRBV11-2	NA	TRBJ2-7	NA	TGTGCCAGCAGCTTGGCCCACGAGCAGTACTTC	CASSLAHEQYF
TRBV7-9	NA	TRBJ2-7	TRBD1	TGTGCCAGCAGCAACTCGGGACAGGGGGCGTGGGAGCAGTACTTC	CASSNSGQGAWEQYF
TRBV6-1	NA	TRBJ1-4	NA	TGTGCCAGCAGTTCGGGTTTAGGTAATGAAAAACTGTTTTTT	CASSSGLGNEKLFF
TRBV4-1	NA	TRBJ1-1	TRBD1	TGCGCCAGCAGCCAAGTCCAGGGGGGTAAGGACATTGAAGCTTTCTTT	CASSQVQGGKDIEAFF
TRBV7-2	NA	TRBJ2-2	NA	TGTGCCAGCAGCTCTTACAGGGCCGGGGAGCTGTTTTTT	CASSSYRAGELFF
TRBV6-5	NA	TRBJ2-7	TRBD2	TGTGCCAGCAGTTACTCCGGACTAGCGGGTACCTACGAGCAGTACTTC	CASSYSGLAGTYEQYF
TRBV11-3	NA	TRBJ2-5	NA	TGTGCCAGCAGCCCCCGGTCCCAAGAGACCCAGTACTTC	CASSPRSQETQYF
TRBV28	NA	TRBJ1-2	TRBD1	TGTGCCAGCAGCGGGGACAGAGAGATTGTGGGGACAGGGTATCCTGAATCGTATGGCTACACCTTC	CASSGDREIVGTGYPESYGYTF
TRBV6-1	NA	TRBJ2-5	NA	TGCGCCAGCAGTGGGAGCGGTACCCAAGAGACCCAGTACTTC	CASSGSGTQETQYF
TRBV7-7	NA	TRBJ2-5	TRBD2	TGTGCTAGCAGCAGGGAGGGAGAGACCCAGTACTTC	CASSREGETQYF
TRBV19	NA	TRBJ1-1	TRBD1	TGTGCCAGTAGTTCACAGGGGGCAGGTGAAGCTTTCTTT	CASSSQGAGEAFF
TRBV18	NA	TRBJ1-2	NA	TGTGCCAGCTCCCCTAGGGAGCGTGGCTACACCTTC	CASSPRERGYTF
TRBV7-9	once	TRBJ1-1	TRBD1	TGTGCCAGCAGCCTTGACAGGGGGAACACTGAAGCTTTCTTT	CASSLDRGNTEAFF
TRBV6-5	NA	TRBJ2-7	TRBD2	TGTGCCAGCAGTTACTCCCTAGGCGGGACTATCTACGAGCAGTACTTC	CASSYSLGGTIYEQYF
TRBV9	NA	TRBJ2-3	TRBD2	TGTGCCAGCAGCGTAGAGATTAGCGGGGGGATAGCGCAGTATTTT	CASSVEISGGIAQYF
TRBV5-1	NA	TRBJ2-7	NA	TGCGCCAGCAGCTTGGGGGTCTTACGGGATGGACTCTACGAGCAGTACTTC	CASSLGVLRDGLYEQYF
TRBV27	NA	TRBJ1-2	NA	TGTGCCACAGGACAGAACTATGGCTACACCTTC	CATGQNYGYTF
TRBV27	NA	TRBJ2-5	NA	TGTGCCAGCACTCCCAGGGTTTCACGGGAGCTGCAGACCCAGTACTTC	CASTPRVSRELQTQYF
TRBV27	NA	TRBJ2-7	TRBD2	TGTGCCAGCAGTTCATTCCTAGCGGGAGAGTACGAGCAGTACTTC	CASSSFLAGEYEQYF
TRBV18	NA	TRBJ1-2	NA	TGTGCCAGCTCACCCGCCCGGCGGGACTATGGCTACACCTTC	CASSPARRDYGYTF
TRBV7-2	NA	TRBJ2-5	TRBD2	TGTGCCAGCAGCACCCTCTTCGGGGGGCAAGAGACCCAGTACTTC	CASSTLFGGQETQYF
TRBV20-1	NA	TRBJ2-1	NA	TGCAGTGCTAGAGAGTACGGTGAGCAGTTCTTC	CSAREYGEQFF
TRBV7-9	NA	TRBJ1-3	NA	TGTGCCAGCAGACCCCGTCGGGAGGGGTCGATTTACGACACCATATATTTT	CASRPRREGSIYDTIYF
TRBV7-2	few	TRBJ1-4	NA	TGTGCCAGCAGCTCGGGAGGGGAGATGAAACTGTTTTTT	CASSSGGEMKLFF
TRBV7-9	NA	TRBJ2-3	NA	TGTGCCAGCAGCTTGCCTCGTTCGGCTAGCGCCAGCACAGATACGCAGTATTTT	CASSLPRSASASTDTQYF
TRBV7-2	NA	TRBJ2-7	NA	TGTGCCAGCAGCTTAGGGGGGGTCTACGAGCAGTACTTC	CASSLGGVYEQYF
TRBV7-9	few	TRBJ1-1	NA	TGTGCCAGCAGCTTACAGGGTGGTGAAACTTTCTTT	CASSLQGGETFF
TRBV29-1	NA	TRBJ2-7	NA	TGCAGCGTGGAAATCGGGGTCCGCTCGTTCTCCTACGAGCAGTACTTC	CSVEIGVRSFSYEQYF